This T cell receptor beta chain was observed in a study of T cells in Graves' hyperthyroidism and ophthalmopathy. This clonotype was detected only once. A much larger clone is a single base away; this may be a read error. It was uncontrolled infection, other autoimmune disease, pregnancy or lactation that excluded patients. TCR beta CDR3 region amplification was performed from RNA transcripts. Researchers ran a first-round RT-PCR on the TCR CDR3 using the HTBI primer set. TCRdb processed the multiplex PCR reads anew with MiXCR; each CDR3 protein has one entry. The repertoire consists of around 350,000 distinct CDR3 sequences, with roughly 15% occurring once and the leading ten covering about 20%. This receptor was taken from a woman in her thirties with Graves' ophthalmopathy. The sequenced sample was blood.

The CDR3 nucleotides read TGTGCCATCAGCGACAGCCAGGACACTGAAGCTTTCTTT. This codes for CAISDSQDTEAFF. This chain links TRBV10-3 with TRBJ1-1; tentative D call: TRBD1 (5 bases). Germline V gene sequence: CDR1 ENHRY, CDR2 SYGVKD. The CDR3 covers 13 residues. V lost 6 bases and J lost 3, with 11 bases in between.